This T cell receptor (beta chain) derives from a study of cytomegalovirus exposure and HLA in healthy donors. Whole-study context: The same platform was used for the 120 or so validation repertoires as for the approximately 610 first-cohort repertoires, as reported in a later analysis.

From the 120-subject validation cohort, which was separate from the roughly 680-subject first cohort, the donors were drawn. Germline V gives CDR1 MDHEN, CDR2 SYDVKM. This CDR3 has 14 amino acids. The trim removed 8 bases at V and 6 bases at J, leaving 6 bases unmatched. Worth noting for this clone: Its cognate antigen is unknown.

Study-level results: According to the study, 180 or so TCR beta chains were cytomegalovirus-associated. In vitro checks showed that a few CMV-associated chains really do target CMV antigens.

TCRdb's copy holds only in-frame clones and misses some; the assay was immunoSEQ multiplex PCR. This sample has about 260,000 clones, with roughly 87% found just once. The TCR sequence derives from a woman aged 30 to 39 in good health and CMV-seronegative. This chain links TRBV28 with TRBJ2-1; 11 bases are shared with TRBD2. The material sequenced was PBMCs. CDR3: CASSASGGSNEQFF. In DNA, the CDR3 is TGTGCCAGCTCAGCTAGCGGGGGGAGCAATGAGCAGTTCTTC. Drawing the rest from reference TRBV28 and TRBJ2-1, the complete variable domain is DVKVTQSSRYLVKRTGEKVFLECVQDMDHENMFWYRQDPGLGLRLIYFSYDVKMKEKGDIPEGYSVSREKKERFSLILESASTNQTSMYLCASSASGGSNEQFFGPGTRLTVL.